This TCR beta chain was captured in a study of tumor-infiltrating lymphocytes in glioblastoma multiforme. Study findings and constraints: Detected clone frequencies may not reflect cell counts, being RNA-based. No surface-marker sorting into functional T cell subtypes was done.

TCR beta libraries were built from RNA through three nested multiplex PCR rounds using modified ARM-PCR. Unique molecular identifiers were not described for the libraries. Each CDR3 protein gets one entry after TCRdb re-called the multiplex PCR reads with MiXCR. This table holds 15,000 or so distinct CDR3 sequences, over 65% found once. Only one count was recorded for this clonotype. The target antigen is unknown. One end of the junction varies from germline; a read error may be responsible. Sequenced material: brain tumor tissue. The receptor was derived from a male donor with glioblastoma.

The CDR3 protein is CASSLETYAQYF. As DNA, the CDR3 is TGTGCCAGCAGCTTAGAGACATACGCGCAGTACTTC. The chain has TRBV11-1 and TRBJ2-7; D call uncertain. CDR3 size: 12 residues. Per the germline V gene, CDR1 is SGHAT and CDR2 is FQDESV (reference sequence).